The clone carrying this T cell receptor beta chain was recorded once. Its antigen remains unknown. Germline CDR1 is MDHEN and CDR2 is SYDVKM. This CDR3 region has 14 residues. J was trimmed by 6 bases and V by 4 bases; bases with no gene match: 7. Autoimmunity was present in every CD3G-deficient patient, worse in two. At testing, patients were 2 to 39 years old, with reduced naive and increased memory T-cell proportions. The sample comes from a study of regulatory T cells. The primer mix had 52 TRBV and 13 TRBJ primers. Using immunoSEQ multiplex PCR, the repertoire was profiled, and TCRdb retains in-frame clones only, with some absent. The repertoire has over 25,000 clones, roughly 93% of them found once; the top ten carry approximately 0.98%. Notes on the study in general: In CD3G-deficient patients, conventional CD4+ T cells were enriched for hydrophobic CDR3 residues at positions 6 and 7. In patients, unique TRB V-J pairs were restricted and V/J usage skewed, especially in Tregs.

V gene TRBV28 combines with J gene TRBJ2-7; 9 positions agree with TRBD2. The clonotype comes from a child aged 2 to 10 with CD3G deficiency. The sequenced material came from conventional CD4+ T cells sorted from blood. The CDR3 DNA sequence: TGTGCCAGCAGTTCGACGGGACTAGCCACCGAGCAGTACTTC. This translates into CASSSTGLATEQYF.